This T cell receptor (beta chain) came from a study of shared clonotypes between healthy human individuals. Study information: CD4 naive and memory got three plates each, CD8 naive two, CD8 memory one. The study, taken as a whole, reports: Generation probability values for non-shared clonotypes were lower than those for clonotypes shared by all four donors.

CDR3 length equals 14 residues. V gave up 4 bases and J gave up 3 bases; unmatched junction bases: 3. From germline, CDR1 is SGHRS and CDR2 YFSETQ. Splitting of CD4+ cells produced CD45RA+ naive and CD45RA-negative memory subsets. TCRdb keeps only in-frame clones here, not all; method: immunoSEQ multiplex PCR. The repertoire includes around 750,000 clones, around 67% of them detected once, and 1.5% to 2% sits in the top ten. The sample holds one count of this clone. The antigen remains unidentified. The sequence was obtained from a woman in her 30s in good health. The specimen sequenced was memory CD4+ T cells sorted from blood. Subset here: CD45RA-negative fraction. The chain combines TRBV5-1 with TRBJ2-3; 9 nucleotides agree with TRBD2. CDR3: CASSVAGETDTQYF. The DNA for the CDR3 is TGCGCCAGCAGCGTAGCGGGAGAGACAGATACGCAGTATTTT.